This TCR beta chain was sequenced for a study of T cells in Graves' hyperthyroidism and ophthalmopathy. Amplification of TCR beta CDR3 regions used RNA as the template. With the HTBI primer set, the TCR CDR3 went through a first round of RT-PCR. TCRdb reprocessed the multiplex PCR reads via MiXCR and lists one record per CDR3 protein. The table has over 350,000 distinct CDR3 sequences, over 12% seen once; the top ten hold approximately 13%. This CDR3 contains 14 residues. CDR1 and CDR2 from the germline V gene are DFQATT and SNEGSKA (reference sequence). The V and J ends lost 2 bases and 6 bases respectively, with 16 bases between them. Pregnant or lactating patients were excluded, as were those with uncontrolled infection or other autoimmune disease. Turning to this clonotype: Its target is not known.

Whole-study findings and limits: Ophthalmopathy prediction by the model preceded onset by a median approximately 5.9 months.

The clonotype was recovered from a man in his late teens or twenties with Graves' ophthalmopathy. Sequencing used blood. The rearrangement uses TRBV20-1 and TRBJ1-1; D possibly corresponds to TRBD1 (5 bases). The CDR3 coding sequence is TGCAGTGCTAGACCAGGCACTGACAGATCTGAAGCTTTCTTT. Amino acids: CSARPGTDRSEAFF.